This paragraph covers one TCR beta chain sequence. Libraries were prepared by immunoSEQ multiplex PCR; TCRdb keeps only in-frame clonotypes and omits some of them. The sample yields tens of thousands of clones, 86% seen once. With 5 bases removed from V and 4 bases from J, the gap between germline ends came to 11 bases. Germline V gives CDR1 GTSNPN, CDR2 SVGIG (reference sequence). This CDR3 has 12 amino acids. The sample belongs to a study of control samples from healthy donors and cancer patients. The chain employs TRBV30 and TRBJ1-2; D may be TRBD1 (5 bases). The material sequenced was PBMCs. This sequence originates from a woman between 35 and 50 years old with lung cancer. The CDR3: CAWGGGAYGYTF. The CDR3 region has the DNA TGTGCCTGGGGTGGGGGTGCCTATGGCTACACCTTC.